This T cell receptor (beta chain) was documented in a study of OX40 agonist ivuxolimab in advanced cancers. With respect to this clone: Its target is unknown.

General study results and limits: The mean number of expanded clones was higher in CD8+ T cells than in CD4+.

Germline CDR1 and CDR2: SGHTA and FQGTGA. The CDR3 extends over 13 amino acids. After removal of 5 bases from V and 9 bases from J, the junction contained 9 bases not matched to a gene. The method was immunoSEQ multiplex PCR; TCRdb's version includes in-frame clones alone and lacks a portion of them. The sample has around 66,000 clones; about 80% are singletons. Sequences were derived from CD4+ or CD8+ T cells sorted from blood, sampled in a trial of the OX40 agonist ivuxolimab. The gene calls are TRBV7-3 and TRBJ2-7; 8 bases align to TRBD1. The TCR was taken from an adult with an advanced solid tumor such as melanoma, head and neck, liver or kidney cancer. DNA of the CDR3: TGTGCCAGCAGCGAACGACAGGGGACGAGGCAGTACTTC. This translates into CASSERQGTRQYF. Looking up the rest from reference TRBV7-3 and TRBJ2-7 gives the full variable domain: GAGVSQTPSNKVTEKGKYVELRCDPISGHTALYWYRQSLGQGPEFLIYFQGTGAADDSGLPNDRFFAVRPEGSVSTLKIQRTERGDSAVYLCASSERQGTRQYFGPGTRLTVT.